The 27 T cell receptor beta chains reported below all come from one sample, sequenced in a study of T cells expressing NK-cell markers. Each CDR3 protein gets one entry in TCRdb, which reprocessed the 5' RACE reads and gives no DNA. The sample totals roughly 380,000 distinct CDR3 sequences. The source material was blood T cells: a sorted CD56 or NKG2C T cell subset, CD4+ or CD8+ T cells, or bulk PBMC T cells (not recorded which). The receptors were sampled from a man aged 18-70 years in good health.

The chain couples TRBV29-1 to TRBJ2-7. The CDR3 loop spans 14 amino acids. Per the germline V gene, CDR1 is SQVTM and CDR2 is ANQGSEA. The CDR3 spells CSVESQEGSYEQYF.

This chain joins TRBV5-5 and TRBJ2-1; the D gene TCRdb calls, TRBD1, cannot be checked with no DNA. Germline-derived CDR1 and CDR2 are SGHKS and YYEKEE (reference sequence). The CDR3 runs 16 residues. CDR3 sequence: CASSLAWGARHNEQFF.

The chain recombines TRBV21-1 with TRBJ2-5; checking the TCRdb D call of TRBD1 is not possible without DNA. TRBV21-1 is a recognized pseudogene. This CDR3 contains 16 residues. CDR3 region: CASSRETGSNQETQYF.

V and J are TRBV12-3 or TRBV12-4 and TRBJ2-3. The CDR3 consists of 11 residues. CDR3 amino acids: CASSFADTQYF.

The CDR3 protein is CASRKLAGGLNEQFF. The chain couples TRBV28 to TRBJ2-1; without DNA, the TCRdb call of TRBD2 cannot be checked. CDR3 size: 15 residues. Germline CDR1 reads MDHEN; CDR2 reads SYDVKM.

This rearrangement joins TRBV7-9 to TRBJ1-6; lacking DNA, the TRBD1 call made by TCRdb goes unchecked. The germline gives CDR1 SEHNR, CDR2 FQNEAQ (reference sequence). There are 15 residues in the CDR3. CDR3 protein: CASSFAGVGNSPLHF.

The CDR3 loop is CASRGRPQETQYF. This chain connects TRBV5-1 to TRBJ2-5. CDR1 SGHRS and CDR2 YFSETQ come from the germline V gene. CDR3 length: 13 residues. The full variable domain, its missing parts supplied by reference TRBV5-1 and TRBJ2-5, is KAGVTQTPRYLIKTRGQQVTLSCSPISGHRSVSWYQQTPGQGLQFLFEYFSETQRNKGNFPGRFSGRQFSNSRSEMNVSTLELGDSALYLCASRGRPQETQYFGPGTRLLVL.

The CDR3 protein is CSARDGRGTEAFF. V is TRBV20-1 and J is TRBJ1-1; TCRdb proposes TRBD1, but this gene call is untestable without DNA. Germline CDR1 and CDR2: DFQATT and SNEGSKA (reference sequence). The CDR3 has 13 residues.

The rearrangement joins TRBV10-3 to TRBJ2-1; the TCRdb D gene call, TRBD2, has no DNA to confirm it. This CDR3 is 15 amino acids long. From germline, CDR1 is ENHRY and CDR2 SYGVKD. CDR3 sequence reads: CAISEQRGGRDEQFF.

The J gene is TRBJ2-5, the V gene TRBV5-1; TCRdb's D gene call, TRBD1, goes unchecked for lack of DNA. Per the germline V gene, CDR1 is SGHRS and CDR2 is YFSETQ. The CDR3 totals 17 residues. The chain's CDR3 is CASSYPRRGGFQETQYF.

V gene TRBV5-1 combines with J gene TRBJ2-7; the D call of TRBD1 rests on TCRdb alone, since no DNA is present to check it. The germline gives CDR1 SGHRS, CDR2 YFSETQ. The CDR3 has 14 amino acids. CDR3 in amino acids: CASSPDFRGSVQYF.

V gene TRBV20-1 combines with J gene TRBJ2-7; no DNA is available, so the TRBD2 call from TCRdb remains unchecked. Germline CDR1 reads DFQATT; CDR2 reads SNEGSKA (reference sequence). There are 11 residues in the CDR3. The CDR3: CSAGPIYEQYF.

The gene calls are TRBV6-1 and TRBJ2-2; lacking DNA, the TRBD1 call made by TCRdb goes unchecked. The CDR3 consists of 16 residues. The germline V gene has CDR1 MNHNS and CDR2 SASEGT. The CDR3 spells CASSIARGAGTGELFF.

The V call is TRBV5-1, the J call TRBJ1-1. The germline V gene has CDR1 SGHRS and CDR2 YFSETQ. This CDR3 has 13 amino acids. The CDR3 is CASSLVSITEAFF.

This chain links TRBV28 with TRBJ1-1; TCRdb gives TRBD1 as the D gene, but with no DNA this cannot be confirmed. The CDR3 has 14 amino acids. From germline, CDR1 is MDHEN and CDR2 SYDVKM. CDR3 amino acids: CASSLPPTTGWAFF.

V gene TRBV4-1 combines with J gene TRBJ2-4; TCRdb's D call, TRBD1, is unchecked because there is no DNA. Germline CDR1 is MGHRA and CDR2 is YSYEKL. The CDR3 runs 17 residues. The chain's CDR3 is CASSQPAGGLAKNIQYF.

The chain links TRBV10-3 to TRBJ2-7. This CDR3 has 15 residues. From germline, CDR1 is ENHRY and CDR2 SYGVKD. CDR3 sequence: CAIRPGSPSAYEQYF.

The J gene is TRBJ2-2, the V gene TRBV7-6. CDR1 and CDR2 (germline): SGHVS, FNYEAQ. The CDR3 totals 12 residues. CDR3 region: CASRHSNGELFF. Full variable domain (outside the CDR3, taken from reference TRBV7-6 and TRBJ2-2): GAGVSQSPRYKVTKRGQDVALRCDPISGHVSLYWYRQALGQGPEFLTYFNYEAQQDKSGLPNDRFSAERPEGSISTLTIQRTEQRDSAMYRCASRHSNGELFFGEGSRLTVL.

The gene calls are TRBV3-1 and TRBJ2-1. This CDR3 region has 15 residues. The germline CDR1 and CDR2 sequences are LGHDT and YNNKEL (reference sequence). The CDR3: CASSQELRRANEQFF.

This chain joins TRBV19 and TRBJ2-1; TCRdb's D call, TRBD1, is unchecked because there is no DNA. CDR3 length: 15 amino acids. Germline-derived CDR1 and CDR2 are LNHDA and SQIVND (reference sequence). CDR3 in amino acids: CASSIGRDNRNEQFF.

The chain recombines TRBV6-5 with TRBJ2-5; TCRdb calls TRBD1, which cannot be checked without DNA. This CDR3 has 16 residues. Looked up from germline, CDR1 is MNHEY and CDR2 is SVGAGI. Here the CDR3 reads CASSYEGGATIETQYF.

The chain uses TRBV7-8 and TRBJ1-3. The germline CDR1 and CDR2 sequences are SGHVS and FQNEAQ. This CDR3 region has 16 residues. The chain's CDR3 is CASSFRFAQTGNTIYF.

The chain employs TRBV2 and TRBJ2-7; TCRdb's assignment of TRBD1 cannot be checked, as there is no DNA. CDR3 length equals 15 residues. Germline V gene lookup returns CDR1 SNHLY and CDR2 FYNNEI. The CDR3 here is CASRQYRDNSYEQYF. Combining the CDR3 with reference TRBV2 and TRBJ2-7 gives the whole variable domain EPEVTQTPSHQVTQMGQEVILRCVPISNHLYFYWYRQILGQKVEFLVSFYNNEISEKSEIFDDQFSVERPDGSNFTLKIRSTKLEDSAMYFCASRQYRDNSYEQYFGPGTRLTVT.

The V call is TRBV12-3 or TRBV12-4, the J call TRBJ2-5; the TCRdb D gene call, TRBD2, has no DNA to confirm it. CDR3 size: 14 residues. CDR3 region: CASSRGASAETQYF.

The V call is TRBV7-8, the J call TRBJ2-3; TCRdb proposes TRBD1, but this gene call is untestable without DNA. This CDR3 region has 17 residues. Germline CDR1 is SGHVS and CDR2 is FQNEAQ. The CDR3 protein is CASSAPHRELTTDTQYF. Variable domain in full (rest from reference TRBV7-8 and TRBJ2-3): GAGVSQSPRYKVAKRGQDVALRCDPISGHVSLFWYQQALGQGPEFLTYFQNEAQLDKSGLPSDRFFAERPEGSVSTLKIQRTQQEDSAVYLCASSAPHRELTTDTQYFGPGTRLTVL.

J is TRBJ2-2 and V is TRBV2; TCRdb's assignment of TRBD1 cannot be checked, as there is no DNA. The CDR3 length is 15 residues. Germline assignment: CDR1 SNHLY and CDR2 FYNNEI. CDR3 in amino acids: CASSDLRELTGELFF.

The gene calls are TRBV7-8 and TRBJ2-2. Germline values: CDR1 SGHVS, CDR2 FQNEAQ. The CDR3 runs 13 residues. CDR3: CASSVRNTGELFF.